These T cell receptor beta chains were read from a single sample in a study of blood T cell repertoires in COVID-19. Generated by immunoSEQ multiplex PCR, the TCRdb table keeps only in-frame clones and is missing some. The table lists about 170,000 clones, roughly 70% of them singletons, with 2.5% to 3% in the top ten. The sequencing sample was made of peripheral blood. These TCRs come from a woman of 80 years or more with acute or convalescent COVID-19. CDR3s include the opening cysteine and the closing phenylalanine or tryptophan. D genes are given only for firm matches. Expanded clones are given a class, and other clones once, few, many or no size at all.

TRBJ1-4 | few | TRBV3-1/TRBV3-2 | . | CASSLTGMVEKLFF | TGTGCCAGCAGCCTTACAGGGATGGTTGAAAAACTGTTTTTT
TRBJ2-7 | . | TRBV5-4 | TRBD2 | CASSLGLAGAFSYEQYF | TGTGCCAGCAGCCTTGGACTAGCGGGAGCCTTCTCCTACGAGCAGTACTTC
TRBJ1-5 | . | TRBV2 | TRBD1 | CASRGTGVNQPQHF | TGTGCCAGCAGGGGGACAGGCGTCAATCAGCCCCAGCATTTT
TRBJ2-7 | . | TRBV5-1 | TRBD2 | CASRYGLAPWGGYEQYF | TGCGCCAGCAGATATGGACTAGCGCCGTGGGGGGGATACGAGCAGTACTTC
TRBJ1-6 | . | TRBV3-1/TRBV3-2 | TRBD1 | CASSRAGTGGSPLHF | TGTGCCAGCAGCCGCGCCGGGACAGGGGGATCACCCCTCCACTTT
TRBJ2-4 | . | TRBV6-9 | TRBD1 | CARGRGLAKNIQYF | TGTGCCAGAGGCAGGGGGCTAGCCAAAAACATTCAGTACTTC
TRBJ1-2 | . | TRBV28 | TRBD1 | CASSGQGARWYGYTF | TGTGCCAGCAGTGGACAGGGGGCGCGTTGGTATGGCTACACCTTC
TRBJ2-1 | . | TRBV9 | TRBD2 | CASSVGTSGYNEQFF | TGTGCCAGCAGCGTAGGGACTAGCGGGTACAATGAGCAGTTCTTC
TRBJ1-6 | . | TRBV7-6 | . | CASSLGSREGYNSPLHF | TGTGCCAGCAGCTTAGGATCCAGGGAGGGTTATAATTCACCCCTCCACTTT
TRBJ1-4 | . | TRBV24-1 | . | CATSDRGGELFF | TGTGCCACCAGTGACCGGGGGGGGGAACTGTTTTTT
TRBJ2-1 | . | TRBV21-1 | . | CASRGGDSHNEQFF | TGTGCCAGCAGGGGGGGAGACTCCCACAATGAGCAGTTCTTC
TRBJ2-2 | . | TRBV7-2 | . | CASSPSGNTGELFF | TGTGCCAGCAGTCCGTCGGGGAACACCGGGGAGCTGTTTTTT
TRBJ2-5 | . | TRBV30 | TRBD2 | CAWSRRELEEETQYF | TGTGCCTGGAGCCGGCGGGAGTTGGAGGAAGAGACCCAGTACTTC
TRBJ2-1 | . | TRBV5-1 | . | CASSLVSGGRSSYNEQFF | TGCGCCAGCAGCTTGGTTTCCGGGGGAAGGAGCTCCTACAATGAGCAGTTCTTC
TRBJ2-2 | few | TRBV12-2 | . | CASRLLDRGPGAGELFF | TGTGCAAGTCGCTTATTAGACAGGGGGCCCGGAGCGGGGGAGCTGTTTTTT
TRBJ1-2 | . | TRBV4-3 | TRBD1 | CASSLESGTDGYTF | TGCGCCAGCAGCCTAGAGTCCGGGACAGATGGCTACACCTTC
TRBJ1-1 | once | TRBV6-5 | . | CASSYIGEGREAFF | TGTGCCAGCAGTTACATCGGGGAGGGGCGAGAAGCTTTCTTT
TRBJ1-1 | . | TRBV5-1 | . | CASSLLMTGGSTGAFF | TGCGCCAGCAGCTTGCTTATGACGGGGGGCTCCACAGGAGCTTTCTTT
TRBJ2-2 | once | TRBV5-1 | TRBD2 | CASSLAAGAPLLFF | TGCGCCAGCAGCTTGGCAGCGGGGGCCCCGCTCCTGTTTTTT
TRBJ2-1 | . | TRBV25-1 | . | CASSASWDSTYNEQFF | TGTGCCAGCAGTGCTTCCTGGGACTCCACATACAATGAGCAGTTCTTC
TRBJ1-6 | . | TRBV14 | . | CASSPQGRVSYNSPLHF | TGTGCCAGCAGCCCACAGGGAAGGGTCTCCTATAATTCACCCCTCCACTTT
TRBJ1-3 | . | TRBV9 | . | CASSAGGPVSGNTIYF | TGTGCCAGCAGCGCCGGGGGACCAGTCTCTGGAAACACCATATATTTT
TRBJ2-7 | . | TRBV4-1 | TRBD1 | CASTENGAGGYEQYF | TGCGCCAGCACCGAAAACGGGGCAGGGGGATACGAGCAGTACTTC
TRBJ2-7 | . | TRBV7-9 | . | CASSFGPTGTHSYEQYF | TGTGCCAGCAGCTTTGGACCGACAGGGACTCATTCCTACGAGCAGTACTTC
TRBJ2-1 | . | TRBV5-1 | . | CASRPGLEYNEQFF | TGCGCCAGCAGGCCGGGACTCGAATACAATGAGCAGTTCTTC
TRBJ2-2 | . | TRBV18 | TRBD2 | CASSPTSGGTGELFF | TGTGCCAGCTCACCGACTAGCGGGGGGACCGGGGAGCTGTTTTTT
TRBJ2-3 | . | TRBV5-1 | TRBD2 | CASSLAFPGTSDTDTQYF | TGCGCCAGCAGCTTGGCTTTCCCCGGGACTAGCGACACAGATACGCAGTATTTT
TRBJ2-5 | once | TRBV6-6 | TRBD1 | CASSLYTDRGREETQYF | TGTGCCAGCAGTCTTTATACGGACAGGGGCCGCGAAGAGACCCAGTACTTC